The 28 T cell receptor beta chains in this list originate from one sample, sequenced in a study of T cells in localized non-small cell lung cancer. TCRdb's copy holds only in-frame clones and misses some; the assay was immunoSEQ multiplex PCR. There are some 55,000 clones in the sample; around four fifths occur only once, and just under 20% lies in the top ten. The source material was peripheral blood, sampled before any cancer treatment. These receptors all stem from a female donor older than 55 with stage II squamous cell lung carcinoma.

The V gene is TRBV19, the J gene TRBJ2-7; D tentatively fits TRBD1 or TRBD2 (5 bases each). Germline CDR1 reads LNHDA; CDR2 reads SQIVND (reference sequence). The V and J ends lost 2 bases and 1 base respectively, with 9 bases between them. This CDR3 spans 14 amino acids. This CDR3 reads CASSIKGSSYEQYF. CDR3 in DNA: TGTGCCAGTAGTATAAAGGGGAGTTCCTACGAGCAGTACTTC.

This clone showed up just once. V and J are TRBV5-4 and TRBJ1-2; D is ambiguous. The CDR3 is 14 amino acids. Germline V gene lookup returns CDR1 SGHNT and CDR2 YYREEE (reference sequence). V was shortened by 0 bases and J by 0 bases, with 6 bases between the two germline ends. The DNA for the CDR3 is TGTGCCAGCAGCTTGGACAGATCTAACTATGGCTACACCTTC. Encoded protein: CASSLDRSNYGYTF.

The rearrangement links TRBV6-1 to TRBJ2-2; a possible D gene is TRBD1 (6 bases). CDR3 length: 13 residues. The germline V gene has CDR1 MNHNS and CDR2 SASEGT. V lost 9 bases and J lost 5, with 13 bases in between. CDR3 amino acids: CASGQFVTGELFF. DNA for the CDR3: TGTGCCAGTGGACAGTTCGTGACCGGGGAGCTGTTTTTT.

This chain links TRBV6-5 with TRBJ2-7; 8 nucleotides match TRBD2. V shed 0 bases and J 3 bases; nucleotides not matched to a gene: 4. The germline CDR1 and CDR2 sequences are MNHEY and SVGAGI. The CDR3 has 15 residues. CDR3: CASSYSGGASYEQYF. The CDR3 DNA sequence: TGTGCCAGCAGTTACTCCGGGGGGGCCAGCTACGAGCAGTACTTC.

This clone has only one observation. V gene TRBV25-1 combines with J gene TRBJ2-2; D ambiguous. The CDR3 has 13 amino acids. V shed 6 bases and J shed 4 bases, with 9 bases lying between them. Germline CDR1 and CDR2: MGHDK and SYGVNS. CDR3 region: CASSLRSTGELFF. For the CDR3, the DNA is TGTGCCAGCAGCCTTCGGAGCACCGGGGAGCTGTTTTTT.

V usage is TRBV14 and J usage is TRBJ1-1; 9 bases agree with TRBD1. Germline CDR1 SGHDN, CDR2 FVKESK. The CDR3 is made up of 17 amino acids. The junction had 7 bases not matched to a gene; V was cut back by 2 bases and J by 0 bases. This chain's CDR3 is CASSQSGTGPMNTEAFF. In nucleotides, the CDR3 is TGTGCCAGCAGCCAAAGCGGGACAGGGCCCATGAACACTGAAGCTTTCTTT. The whole variable domain, remainder taken from reference TRBV14 and TRBJ1-1, is EAGVTQFPSHSVIEKGQTVTLRCDPISGHDNLYWYRRVMGKEIKFLLHFVKESKQDESGMPNNRFLAERTGGTYSTLKVQPAELEDSGVYFCASSQSGTGPMNTEAFFGQGTRLTVV.

The chain carries TRBV2 and TRBJ1-2; D is unresolved. The V end lost 4 bases, the J end lost 7 bases, and 19 bases lay between the germline ends. In germline, CDR1 is SNHLY, CDR2 FYNNEI. CDR3 length: 15 amino acids. The CDR3 coding sequence is TGTGCCAGCAGTGTGGAGTACGTGGAGGTCGGTGGCTACACCTTC. The encoded protein is CASSVEYVEVGGYTF.

This chain connects TRBV7-2 to TRBJ1-2; D not certain. The germline V gene has CDR1 SGHTA and CDR2 FQGNSA. The V end was cut by 5 bases, the J end by 0 bases, with 13 bases between. CDR3 length: 15 amino acids. CDR3 nucleotides: TGTGCCAGCAGCGATGCTAGACCAGCTAACTATGGCTACACCTTC. Amino acids: CASSDARPANYGYTF.

V usage is TRBV5-4 and J usage is TRBJ1-1; D possibly corresponds to TRBD1 (5 bases). Germline V gene sequence: CDR1 SGHNT, CDR2 YYREEE (reference sequence). Trimming stripped 3 bases from V and 1 base from J, with 16 bases between. This CDR3 contains 16 residues. In DNA, the CDR3 is TGTGCCAGCAGCTCAGGCCTCCTCGGGGGGAACACTGAAGCTTTCTTT. This sequence encodes CASSSGLLGGNTEAFF.

V is TRBV15 and J is TRBJ2-5, with D uncertain. In germline, CDR1 is LNHNV, CDR2 YYDKDF (reference sequence). Trimming removed 1 base from V and 5 bases from J, with 11 bases in between. There are 14 residues in the CDR3. CDR3 in amino acids: CATSRGRGRETQYF. The CDR3 DNA reads as TGTGCCACCAGCAGAGGACGAGGACGGGAGACCCAGTACTTC.

The V call is TRBV7-9, the J call TRBJ2-5, with D perhaps TRBD1 or TRBD2 (6 bases each). Germline lookup yields CDR1 SEHNR and CDR2 FQNEAQ (reference sequence). The CDR3 spans 16 residues. The V end lost 0 bases, the J end lost 2 bases, and 13 bases lay between the germline ends. In DNA form, the CDR3 reads TGTGCCAGCAGCTTAGCTCAAGGGGGGCCACAAGAGACCCAGTACTTC. The encoded protein is CASSLAQGGPQETQYF.

This clone was observed a handful of times. This chain joins TRBV10-3 and TRBJ2-3, with TRBD2 matching over 9 bases. The CDR3 consists of 15 residues. J gave up 2 bases and V 5 bases, and 5 bases lay outside the gene matches. Per the germline V gene, CDR1 is ENHRY and CDR2 is SYGVKD. The CDR3 is CAISQAGGHTDTQYF. CDR3 in DNA: TGTGCCATCAGTCAAGCGGGGGGACACACAGATACGCAGTATTTT.

This rearrangement joins TRBV5-1 to TRBJ1-6; no clear D. The germline V gene encodes CDR1 SGHRS and CDR2 YFSETQ. This CDR3 contains 13 residues. Deletions cut 4 bases from V and 7 bases from J, with 9 bases between. The CDR3 here is CASSPGLNSPLHF. DNA for the CDR3: TGCGCCAGCAGCCCAGGACTCAATTCACCCCTCCACTTT.

This chain uses TRBV6-4 with TRBJ1-1, with unresolved D. The ends were cut back, 6 bases at V and 4 bases at J, with 12 bases in the middle. The CDR3 covers 13 residues. Germline V CDR1 and CDR2: MRHNA, SNTAGT. The CDR3 bases are TGTGCCAGCAGCGCCGGTATGGCCACTGAAGCTTTCTTT. Translated: CASSAGMATEAFF.

The chain couples TRBV5-4 to TRBJ1-1; D is unclear. This CDR3 spans 14 amino acids. The V end lost 1 base, the J end lost 1 base, and 8 bases lay between the germline ends. Germline V gives CDR1 SGHNT, CDR2 YYREEE (reference sequence). The CDR3 sequence: CASSLSAGNTEAFF. The CDR3 coding sequence is TGTGCCAGCAGCTTGTCGGCGGGGAACACTGAAGCTTTCTTT.

The J gene is TRBJ1-6, the V gene TRBV5-4, with D possibly being TRBD1 (6 bases). The CDR3 extends over 15 amino acids. In germline, CDR1 is SGHNT, CDR2 YYREEE (reference sequence). Trimming cost V 2 bases and J 9 bases, with 15 bases left between them. The CDR3 is CASSLKAGEGSPLHF. CDR3 sequence (DNA): TGTGCCAGCAGCTTAAAAGCAGGGGAGGGTTCACCCCTCCACTTT.

The CDR3 spells CASSFSEVLVTEAFF. The CDR3 DNA reads as TGTGCCAGCAGTTTTTCGGAGGTTTTAGTCACTGAAGCTTTCTTT. The V call is TRBV28, the J call TRBJ1-1, with D hard to call. The length of the CDR3 is 15 residues. Germline-derived CDR1 and CDR2 are MDHEN and SYDVKM. Trimming took off 3 bases at V and 4 bases at J, with 15 bases between the two ends.

This chain links TRBV18 with TRBJ1-2; the match to TRBD1 covers 7 bases. V lost 4 bases and J lost 5; bases outside the gene matches: 4. CDR1 is KGHSH and CDR2 is LQKENI in the germline V gene. This CDR3 region has 13 residues. CDR3 coding DNA: TGTGCCAGCTCACTCCGGGACAGTTATGGCTACACCTTC. Protein sequence: CASSLRDSYGYTF.

The rearrangement links TRBV5-6 to TRBJ1-2; D unclear. With 4 bases removed from V and 2 bases from J, the gap between germline ends came to 18 bases. The CDR3 totals 16 residues. Germline V gene lookup returns CDR1 SGHDT and CDR2 YYEEEE. CDR3 sequence: CASSPAQRTTNYGYTF. The DNA of the CDR3 is TGTGCCAGCAGCCCAGCCCAAAGGACGACCAACTATGGCTACACCTTC.

The chain combines TRBV19 with TRBJ1-1; D may be TRBD1 (5 bases). The V gene's germline CDR1 is LNHDA and CDR2 SQIVND (reference sequence). The CDR3 length is 13 residues. V was pared by 6 bases and J by 0 bases, with 8 bases between. The CDR3 region is CASRRQLNTEAFF. The CDR3 DNA reads TGTGCCAGTAGACGACAGCTGAACACTGAAGCTTTCTTT.

This clone has more than one count but fewer than ten. V and J are TRBV7-6 and TRBJ2-7, with D possibly TRBD2 on 5 matching bases. The ends were cut back, 5 bases at V and 2 bases at J, with 16 bases in the middle. This CDR3 has 15 amino acids. Germline V lookup: CDR1 SGHVS, CDR2 FNYEAQ. CDR3 protein: CASSPRGRQAYEQYF. In DNA, the CDR3 is TGTGCCAGCAGCCCTCGGGGTAGACAAGCCTACGAGCAGTACTTC.

The chain joins TRBV11-1 to TRBJ2-3; 13 bases match TRBD2. With V trimmed by 7 bases and J by 3 bases, 4 bases remained unmatched. CDR1 SGHAT and CDR2 FQDESV come from the germline V gene (reference sequence). The CDR3 is 15 residues long. The CDR3 sequence is CASTLAGGTTDTQYF. The CDR3 DNA reads as TGTGCCAGCACACTAGCGGGGGGGACTACAGATACGCAGTATTTT.

The CDR3 protein is CASSSLHGSAGYTF. The CDR3 bases are TGTGCCAGCAGCTCCTTACATGGGTCTGCTGGCTACACCTTC. The V gene is TRBV7-2, the J gene TRBJ1-2, with unresolved D. V lost 4 bases and J lost 7, with 16 bases in between. Germline CDR1 reads SGHTA; CDR2 reads FQGNSA. The CDR3 has 14 residues. The full variable domain, completed using reference TRBV7-2 and TRBJ1-2, is GAGVSQSPSNKVTEKGKDVELRCDPISGHTALYWYRQSLGQGLEFLIYFQGNSAPDKSGLPSDRFSAERTGGSVSTLTIQRTQQEDSAVYLCASSSLHGSAGYTFGSGTRLTVV.

The sample holds one count of this clone. The chain combines TRBV7-2 with TRBJ1-2; D is ambiguous. The CDR3 runs to 12 residues. Germline V CDR1 and CDR2: SGHTA, FQGNSA. V dropped 6 bases and J dropped 0 bases, with 5 bases sitting between them. CDR3 DNA sequence: TGTGCCAGCAGGAAGTCTAACTATGGCTACACCTTC. It translates to CASRKSNYGYTF.

The CDR3 region is CAISEGQPDTQYF. CDR3 DNA: TGTGCCATCAGTGAGGGACAGCCAGATACGCAGTATTTT. The rearrangement uses TRBV10-3 and TRBJ2-3; D is perhaps TRBD1 (6 bases). Germline V CDR1 and CDR2: ENHRY, SYGVKD. This CDR3 is built from 13 residues. V was clipped by 2 bases and J by 4 bases, with 7 bases between them.

The V and J genes are TRBV19 and TRBJ2-7; D call uncertain. Trimming cost V 3 bases and J 4 bases, with 10 bases left between them. The germline gives CDR1 LNHDA, CDR2 SQIVND (reference sequence). The CDR3 runs to 13 residues. The CDR3 region has the DNA TGTGCCAGTAGTATCGTCGGGTTTTACGAGCAGTACTTC. Residues: CASSIVGFYEQYF.

The rearrangement uses TRBV18 and TRBJ1-1, with 7 bases that match TRBD1. The CDR3 has 15 residues. Trimming at V came to 3 bases and at J to 5 bases, leaving 9 bases not matched to a gene. CDR1 is KGHSH, CDR2 LQKENI, per germline. The DNA of the CDR3 is TGTGCCAGCTCACCCCGGACAGGCGGGGGGACTGAAGCTTTCTTT. Translated: CASSPRTGGGTEAFF.

In this sample, this clone turned up a few times. The chain joins TRBV15 to TRBJ1-1; perhaps TRBD1 as D (5 bases). The CDR3 extends over 14 amino acids. The V end lost 1 base, the J end lost 1 base, and 7 bases lay between the germline ends. Germline assignment: CDR1 LNHNV and CDR2 YYDKDF (reference sequence). The CDR3 bases are TGTGCCACCAGCAGAGGGGGGTCGAACACTGAAGCTTTCTTT. Encoded protein: CATSRGGSNTEAFF.